What follows are 12 T cell receptor beta chains derived from one specimen sequenced in a study of blood T cell repertoires in COVID-19. Produced via immunoSEQ multiplex PCR; TCRdb's table is partial and in-frame only. The sample holds some 180,000 clones, roughly 85% seen once. The specimen was peripheral blood. The receptors originated from an older woman with acute or convalescent COVID-19.

The rearrangement links TRBV28 to TRBJ1-2, with 10 bases that match TRBD1. Trimming cost V 8 bases and J 6 bases; bases outside gene matches: 3. Germline V gene sequence: CDR1 MDHEN, CDR2 SYDVKM. The CDR3 loop spans 12 amino acids. CDR3 bases: TGTGCCAGCTGGGACAGGGGAAATGGCTACACCTTC. It yields the protein CASWDRGNGYTF.

V gene TRBV6-5 combines with J gene TRBJ2-1, with TRBD2 matching 10 bases. CDR1 MNHEY and CDR2 SVGAGI come from the germline V gene. The trim removed 8 bases at V and 10 bases at J, leaving 14 bases unmatched. The CDR3 sequence is 15 residues long. CDR3 amino acids: CASRPQAGGPGEQFF. The CDR3 region has the DNA TGTGCCAGCCGGCCCCAAGCGGGAGGGCCAGGCGAGCAGTTCTTC.

The CDR3, as DNA: TGTGCCAGCAGTTACAATGGACAGGGCCGAGAGACCCAGTACTTC. Translation gives CASSYNGQGRETQYF. This chain joins TRBV6-6 and TRBJ2-5; 8 bases are shared with TRBD1. The CDR3 is 15 amino acids. Germline CDR1 and CDR2: MNHNY and SVGAGI (reference sequence). The V gene end was trimmed by 2 bases and the J gene end by 4 bases; junction bases not matched to a gene: 6.

The rearrangement joins TRBV12-2 to TRBJ2-1; TRBD1 is the table's D call, not checked against the DNA. TRBV12-2 corresponds to a pseudogene. The length of the CDR3 is 16 residues. CDR3 nucleotide sequence: TGTGCAAGTCGCTTAGGGCGGACAGTTTACAGCAATGAGCAGTTCTTC. Amino acid sequence: CASRLGRTVYSNEQFF.

The chain has TRBV7-3 and TRBJ2-3; perhaps TRBD2 as D (5 bases). The germline V gene has CDR1 SGHTA and CDR2 FQGTGA. The CDR3 length is 17 residues. V lost 1 base and J lost 5, with 19 bases in between. CDR3 sequence reads: CASSLIPTAGLEDTQYF. The CDR3 DNA reads TGTGCCAGCAGCTTAATTCCGACGGCGGGTCTAGAAGATACGCAGTATTTT.

The chain employs TRBV3-1 (or the pseudogene TRBV3-2) and TRBJ1-2; tentatively, D is TRBD1 (6 bases). CDR1 is LGHDT and CDR2 is YNNKEL in the germline V gene (reference sequence). With 0 bases removed from V and 4 bases from J, the gap between germline ends came to 9 bases. CDR3 length: 14 amino acids. CDR3 nucleotides: TGTGCCAGCAGCCAAGAGGGGGCGTTCTATGGCTACACCTTC. Translation gives CASSQEGAFYGYTF.

The V gene is TRBV4-1, the J gene TRBJ2-5; 9 bases agree with TRBD2. The CDR3 is 16 amino acids. The V and J ends lost 1 base and 5 bases, in that order; junction bases with no gene match: 8. Germline loops: CDR1 MGHRA, CDR2 YSYEKL. CDR3 coding DNA: TGCGCCAGCAGCCAAGGGATAGCGGGAGCTGGGGAGACCCAGTACTTC. Protein sequence: CASSQGIAGAGETQYF.

This chain links TRBV3-1 (or the pseudogene TRBV3-2) with TRBJ2-5; 8 bases are a match to TRBD2. Losses at the gene ends were 0 bases for V and 2 bases for J; bases not matched to a gene: 8. Looked up from germline, CDR1 is LGHDT and CDR2 is YNNKEL (reference sequence). This CDR3 spans 17 amino acids. CDR3 amino acids: CASSQDITSGKQETQYF. In DNA, the CDR3 is TGTGCCAGCAGCCAAGATATAACTAGCGGAAAACAAGAGACCCAGTACTTC.

The J gene is TRBJ2-5, the V gene TRBV5-1; perhaps TRBD2 as D (6 bases). V was trimmed by 2 bases and J by 2 bases, leaving 10 bases between them. Germline CDR1 and CDR2: SGHRS and YFSETQ. The CDR3 runs 14 residues. The CDR3 DNA is TGCGCCAGCAGCTTTGGGGGGAAACAAGAGACCCAGTACTTC. It codes for CASSFGGKQETQYF.

The genes are TRBV6-5 and TRBJ1-2; 7 nucleotides line up with TRBD1. CDR3 length: 15 residues. Germline lookup yields CDR1 MNHEY and CDR2 SVGAGI. V gave up 4 bases and J gave up 4 bases; unmatched junction bases: 9. In nucleotides, the CDR3 is TGTGCCAGCAGTTCCCACGACAGGGCTCTCTATGGCTACACCTTC. Protein sequence: CASSSHDRALYGYTF.

The J gene is TRBJ1-2, the V gene TRBV11-2; D remains unclear. Germline V gene lookup returns CDR1 SGHAT and CDR2 FQNNGV. V lost 2 bases, J lost 5 bases, and 6 bases lay in between. The CDR3 is made up of 12 amino acids. The DNA of the CDR3 is TGTGCCAGCAGCTTAAATCGGTATGGCTACACCTTC. Translated: CASSLNRYGYTF.

The V and J genes are TRBV28 and TRBJ1-5, with 7 positions matching TRBD1. The CDR3 length is 16 residues. Germline loops: CDR1 MDHEN, CDR2 SYDVKM. V dropped 4 bases and J dropped 3; count of bases not matched to a gene: 9. CDR3 in DNA: TGTGCCAGCAGTTCCGCTCAGGGGGGCGTCAATCAGCCCCAGCATTTT. Translation: CASSSAQGGVNQPQHF. Complete variable domain (other parts from reference TRBV28 and TRBJ1-5): DVKVTQSSRYLVKRTGEKVFLECVQDMDHENMFWYRQDPGLGLRLIYFSYDVKMKEKGDIPEGYSVSREKKERFSLILESASTNQTSMYLCASSSAQGGVNQPQHFGDGTRLSIL.